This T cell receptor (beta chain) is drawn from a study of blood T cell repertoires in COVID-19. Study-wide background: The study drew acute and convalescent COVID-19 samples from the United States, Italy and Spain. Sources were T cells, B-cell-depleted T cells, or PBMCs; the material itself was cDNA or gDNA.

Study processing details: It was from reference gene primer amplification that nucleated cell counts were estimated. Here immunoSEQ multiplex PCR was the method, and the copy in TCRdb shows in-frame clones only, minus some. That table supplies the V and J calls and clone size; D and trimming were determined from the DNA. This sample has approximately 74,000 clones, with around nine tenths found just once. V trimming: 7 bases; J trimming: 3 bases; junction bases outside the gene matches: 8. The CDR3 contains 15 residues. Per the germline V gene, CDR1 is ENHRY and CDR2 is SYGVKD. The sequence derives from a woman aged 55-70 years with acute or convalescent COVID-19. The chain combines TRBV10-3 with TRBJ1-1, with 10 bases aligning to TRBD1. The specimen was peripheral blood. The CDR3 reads CAITRTGGGDTEAFF. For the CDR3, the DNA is TGTGCCATCACCCGGACAGGGGGGGGTGACACTGAAGCTTTCTTT.